This T cell receptor (beta chain) was captured by sequencing in a study of T cells expressing NK-cell markers. Study-wide points: More than 5 donors showed dominant NKG2C+ clonotypes comprising about 1.0-7.5% of their CD8+ T cells.

In regard to this clonotype: Its antigen is not identified.

The CDR3 is 15 amino acids. From germline, CDR1 is SGHRS and CDR2 YFSETQ. TCRdb reprocessed the 5' RACE reads and keeps a single row for each CDR3 protein, giving no DNA. This table holds a few hundred thousand distinct CDR3 sequences. The clonotype comes from a man in his late teens or twenties in good health. Sequencing used blood T cells: a sorted CD56 or NKG2C T cell subset, CD4+ or CD8+ T cells, or bulk PBMC T cells (not recorded which). The V and J genes are TRBV5-1 and TRBJ1-5. CDR3 protein: CASSFGGDRNQPQHF.